Listed below are T cell receptor beta chains from one sample, sequenced in a study of blood T cells in healthy people across ages. TCRdb independently ran MiXCR on the 5' RACE reads; one entry per CDR3 protein. This sample yields fewer than 1,000,000 distinct CDR3 sequences, of which more than 40% are seen a single time; roughly 19% belongs to the top ten. Material: blood. Receptors originate from a man aged 55 to 70 in good health. Each CDR3 is given with its conserved first and last residue. A D gene is named only where the DNA matches it firmly. Part of the rows lack a size; the others show once, few, many or a class for expanded clones.

j_call d_call clone_size v_call cdr3_aa cdr3_nt
TRBJ1-4 - few TRBV7-6 CASSLGGQIGNEKLFF TGTGCCAGCAGCTTAGGCGGACAAATCGGGAATGAAAAACTGTTTTTT
TRBJ2-1 TRBD2 - TRBV4-3 CASSREGTSGYNEQFF TGCGCCAGCAGCCGTGAAGGGACTAGCGGATACAATGAGCAGTTCTTC
TRBJ1-5 TRBD1 - TRBV2 CASSRGTPMDNQPQHF TGTGCCAGCAGCAGGGGGACACCGATGGACAATCAGCCCCAGCATTTT
TRBJ1-1 TRBD1 many TRBV4-3 CASSQRQGVAEAFF TGCGCCAGCAGCCAACGTCAGGGGGTGGCTGAAGCTTTCTTT
TRBJ2-7 - - TRBV9 CASSVAGSEQYF TGTGCCAGCAGCGTAGCAGGAAGCGAGCAGTACTTC
TRBJ2-5 TRBD1 - TRBV7-2 CASGLSDREETQYF TGTGCCAGCGGCTTATCCGACAGGGAAGAGACCCAGTACTTC
TRBJ2-3 TRBD2 few TRBV20-1 CSAPGTSGGKDTQYF TGCAGTGCTCCCGGGACTAGCGGGGGGAAGGATACGCAGTATTTT
TRBJ1-2 - few TRBV6-2/TRBV6-3 CASSGGDGRYTF TGTGCCAGCAGCGGGGGTGACGGGCGCTACACCTTC
TRBJ2-3 - - TRBV4-3 CASSHATANGNTDTQYF TGCGCCAGCAGCCACGCGACTGCTAACGGAAACACAGATACGCAGTATTTT
TRBJ2-2 TRBD1 - TRBV5-1 CASNTDRVHTGELFF TGCGCCAGCAACACGGACAGGGTTCATACCGGGGAGCTGTTTTTT